This T cell receptor beta chain comes out of a study of shared clonotypes between healthy human individuals. Study-wide points: Specimens sampled were limited to blood, with tissue repertoires likely differing.

Only CD45RO-negative cells positively selected for CCR7 counted as naive CD8 cells, so terminally differentiated effector memory CD45RA+ cells were excluded. Profiling relied on immunoSEQ multiplex PCR, and the TCRdb table lists in-frame clones only, not all of them. Found here are 550,000 to 600,000 clones, 95% to 98% of them singletons; the top ten hold approximately 0.3%. Trimming cost V 2 bases and J 7 bases; bases outside gene matches: 6. This CDR3 contains 15 residues. Germline loops: CDR1 SGHVS, CDR2 FNYEAQ. As concerns this clone: As yet, its antigen is unknown.

The TCR originated in a man between 25 and 39 years old in good health. The chain uses TRBV7-6 and TRBJ2-1, with TRBD2 matching over 9 bases. Sequencing was done on a sample of naive CD8+ T cells sorted from blood. The CDR3 sequence: CASSLRREGLNEQFF. The CDR3 bases are TGTGCCAGCAGCTTACGGCGGGAGGGCCTGAATGAGCAGTTCTTC.